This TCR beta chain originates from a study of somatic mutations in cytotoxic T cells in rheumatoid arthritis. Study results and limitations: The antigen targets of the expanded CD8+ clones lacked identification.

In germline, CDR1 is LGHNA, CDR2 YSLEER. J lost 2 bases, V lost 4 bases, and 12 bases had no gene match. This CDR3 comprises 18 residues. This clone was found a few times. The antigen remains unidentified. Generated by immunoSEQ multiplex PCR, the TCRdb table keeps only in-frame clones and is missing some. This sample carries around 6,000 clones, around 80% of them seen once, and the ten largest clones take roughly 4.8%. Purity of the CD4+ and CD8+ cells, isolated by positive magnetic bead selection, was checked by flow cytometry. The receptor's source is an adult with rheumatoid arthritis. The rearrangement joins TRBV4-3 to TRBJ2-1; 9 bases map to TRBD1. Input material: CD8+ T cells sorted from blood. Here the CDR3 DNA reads TGCGCCAGCAGCCGACAGGGGGGGGAGGCGTCCACCTACAATGAGCAGTTCTTC. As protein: CASSRQGGEASTYNEQFF.